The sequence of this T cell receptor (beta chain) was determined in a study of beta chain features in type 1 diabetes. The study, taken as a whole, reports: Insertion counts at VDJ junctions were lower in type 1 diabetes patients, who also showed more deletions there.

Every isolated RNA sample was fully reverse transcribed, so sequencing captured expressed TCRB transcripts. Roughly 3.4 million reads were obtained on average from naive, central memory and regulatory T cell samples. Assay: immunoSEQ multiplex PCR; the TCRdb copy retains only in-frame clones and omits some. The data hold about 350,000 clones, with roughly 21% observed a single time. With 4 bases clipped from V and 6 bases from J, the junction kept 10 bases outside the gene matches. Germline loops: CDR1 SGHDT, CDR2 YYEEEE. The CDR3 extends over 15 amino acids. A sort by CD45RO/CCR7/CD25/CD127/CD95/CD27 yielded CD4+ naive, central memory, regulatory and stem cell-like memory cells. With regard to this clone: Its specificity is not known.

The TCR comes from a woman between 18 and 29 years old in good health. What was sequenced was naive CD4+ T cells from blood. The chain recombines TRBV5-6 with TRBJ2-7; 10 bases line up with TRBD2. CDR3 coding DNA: TGTGCCAGCAGCCCCCTCACTAGCGGGGTGGGCGAGCAGTACTTC. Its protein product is CASSPLTSGVGEQYF.